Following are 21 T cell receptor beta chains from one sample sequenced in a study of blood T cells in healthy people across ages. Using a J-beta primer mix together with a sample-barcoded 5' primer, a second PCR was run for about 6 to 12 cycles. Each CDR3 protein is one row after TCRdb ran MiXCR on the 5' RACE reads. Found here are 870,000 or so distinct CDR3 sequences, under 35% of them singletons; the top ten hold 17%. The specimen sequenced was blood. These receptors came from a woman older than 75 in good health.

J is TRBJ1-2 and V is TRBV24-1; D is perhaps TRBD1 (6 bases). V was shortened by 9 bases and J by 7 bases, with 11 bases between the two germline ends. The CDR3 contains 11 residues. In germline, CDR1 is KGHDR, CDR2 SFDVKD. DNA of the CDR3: TGTGCCACCGAGGGGGTTAGTGGCTACACCTTC. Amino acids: CATEGVSGYTF.

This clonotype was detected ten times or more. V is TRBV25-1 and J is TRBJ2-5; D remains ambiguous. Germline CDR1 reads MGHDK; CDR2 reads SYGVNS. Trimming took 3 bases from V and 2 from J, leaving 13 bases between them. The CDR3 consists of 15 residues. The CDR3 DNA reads TGTGCCAGCAGTGATGCCCGCATGGGTCAAGAGACCCAGTACTTC. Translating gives CASSDARMGQETQYF.

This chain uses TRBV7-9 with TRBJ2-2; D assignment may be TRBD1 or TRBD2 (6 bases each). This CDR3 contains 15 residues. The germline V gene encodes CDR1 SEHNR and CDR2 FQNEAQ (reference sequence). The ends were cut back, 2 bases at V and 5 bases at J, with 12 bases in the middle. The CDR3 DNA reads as TGTGCCAGCAGCTTATCAGGGGCGGGGACCGGGGAGCTGTTTTTT. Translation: CASSLSGAGTGELFF. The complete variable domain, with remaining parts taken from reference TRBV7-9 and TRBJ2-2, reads DTGVSQNPRHKITKRGQNVTFRCDPISEHNRLYWYRQTLGQGPEFLTYFQNEAQLEKSRLLSDRFSAERPKGSFSTLEIQRTEQGDSAMYLCASSLSGAGTGELFFGEGSRLTVL.

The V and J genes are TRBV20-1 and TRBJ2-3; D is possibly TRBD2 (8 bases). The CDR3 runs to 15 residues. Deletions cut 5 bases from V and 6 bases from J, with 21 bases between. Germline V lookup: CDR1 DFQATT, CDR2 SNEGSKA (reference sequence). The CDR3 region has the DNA TGCAGTGCTGGTCGGGACAGCGGGGGCGGGGATACGCAGTATTTT. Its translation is CSAGRDSGGGDTQYF.

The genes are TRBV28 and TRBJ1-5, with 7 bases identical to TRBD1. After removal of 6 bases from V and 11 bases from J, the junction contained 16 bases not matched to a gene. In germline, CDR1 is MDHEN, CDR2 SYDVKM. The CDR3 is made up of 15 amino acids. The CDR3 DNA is TGTGCCAGCAGGCATGGGACAGCAAGCTGTCCAGCCCAGCATTTT. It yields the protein CASRHGTASCPAQHF.

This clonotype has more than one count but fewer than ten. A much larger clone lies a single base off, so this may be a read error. The CDR3 spells CASSLRRTDTPYF. CDR3 DNA sequence: TGTGCCAGCAGCCTTCGTCGCACAGATACGCCGTATTTT. The chain carries TRBV12-3 or TRBV12-4 and TRBJ2-3; D ambiguous. This CDR3 contains 13 residues.

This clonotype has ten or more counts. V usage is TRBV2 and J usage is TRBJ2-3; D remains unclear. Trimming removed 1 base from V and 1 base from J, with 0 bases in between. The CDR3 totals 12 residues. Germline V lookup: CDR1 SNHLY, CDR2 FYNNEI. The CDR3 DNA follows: TGTGCCAGCAGTGAAGGCACAGATACGCAGTATTTT. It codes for CASSEGTDTQYF.

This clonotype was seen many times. In DNA, the CDR3 is TGTGCCAGCAGCCCCGACAGGGGTTTATGGAATGAGCAGTTCTTC. Its protein is CASSPDRGLWNEQFF. V usage is TRBV7-2 and J usage is TRBJ2-1; 8 nucleotides agree with TRBD1. This CDR3 contains 15 residues. Germline values: CDR1 SGHTA, CDR2 FQGNSA. J lost 7 bases, V lost 5 bases, and 10 bases had no gene match.

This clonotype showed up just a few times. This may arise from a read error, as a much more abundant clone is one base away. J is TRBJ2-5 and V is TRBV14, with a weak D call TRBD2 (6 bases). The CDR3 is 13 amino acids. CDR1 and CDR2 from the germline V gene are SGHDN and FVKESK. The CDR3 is CASSRVSRETRYF. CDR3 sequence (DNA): TGTGCCAGCAGCCGCGTTTCCCGGGAGACCCGGTACTTC.

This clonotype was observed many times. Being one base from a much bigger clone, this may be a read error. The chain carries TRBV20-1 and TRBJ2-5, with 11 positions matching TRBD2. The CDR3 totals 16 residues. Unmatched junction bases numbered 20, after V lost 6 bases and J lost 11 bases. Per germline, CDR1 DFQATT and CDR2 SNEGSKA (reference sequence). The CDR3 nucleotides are TGCAGTGCCCAACTCTTACTAGCGGGGGATCTGAATGAGCAGTACTTC. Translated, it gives CSAQLLLAGDLNEQYF.

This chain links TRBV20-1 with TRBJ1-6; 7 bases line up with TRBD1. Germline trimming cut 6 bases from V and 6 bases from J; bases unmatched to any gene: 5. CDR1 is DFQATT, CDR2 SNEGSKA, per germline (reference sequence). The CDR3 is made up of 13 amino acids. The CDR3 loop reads CSALTGFNSPLHF. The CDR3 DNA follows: TGCAGTGCCCTGACAGGGTTTAATTCACCCCTCCACTTT.

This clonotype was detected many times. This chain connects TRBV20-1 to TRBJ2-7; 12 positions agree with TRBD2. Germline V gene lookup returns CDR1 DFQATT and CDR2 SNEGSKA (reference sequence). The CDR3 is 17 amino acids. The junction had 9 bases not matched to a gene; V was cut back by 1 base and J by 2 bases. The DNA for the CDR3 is TGCAGTGCTAGAGCCCTTTCTAGCGGGGGGGGTCCCTACGAGCAGTACTTC. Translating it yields CSARALSSGGGPYEQYF.

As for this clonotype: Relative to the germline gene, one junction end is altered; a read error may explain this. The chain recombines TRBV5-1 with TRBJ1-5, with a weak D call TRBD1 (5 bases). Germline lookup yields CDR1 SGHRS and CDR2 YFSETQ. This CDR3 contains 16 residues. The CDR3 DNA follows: TGCGCCGGCAGCTTGGGGACGGGTGGGAGCAATCAGCCCCAGCATTTT. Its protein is CAGSLGTGGSNQPQHF.

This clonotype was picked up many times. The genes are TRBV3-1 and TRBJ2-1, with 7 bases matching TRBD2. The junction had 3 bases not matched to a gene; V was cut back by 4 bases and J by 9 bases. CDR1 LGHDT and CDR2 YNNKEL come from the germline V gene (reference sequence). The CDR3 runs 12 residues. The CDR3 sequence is CASSLWGGEQFF. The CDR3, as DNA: TGTGCCAGCAGCCTCTGGGGGGGTGAGCAGTTCTTC.

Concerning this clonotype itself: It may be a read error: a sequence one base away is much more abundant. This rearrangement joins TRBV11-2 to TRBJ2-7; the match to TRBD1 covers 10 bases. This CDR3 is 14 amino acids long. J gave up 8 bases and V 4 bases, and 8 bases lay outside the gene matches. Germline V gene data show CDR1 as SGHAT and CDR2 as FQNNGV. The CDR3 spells CASSWDRGTYKQYF. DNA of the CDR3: TGTGCCAGCAGCTGGGACAGGGGAACATACAAGCAGTACTTC.

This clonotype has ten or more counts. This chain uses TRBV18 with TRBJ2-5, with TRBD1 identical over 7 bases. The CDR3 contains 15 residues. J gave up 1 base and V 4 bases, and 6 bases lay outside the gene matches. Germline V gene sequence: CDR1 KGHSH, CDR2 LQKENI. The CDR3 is CASSRQGPVQETQYF. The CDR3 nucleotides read TGTGCCAGCTCACGACAGGGACCCGTCCAAGAGACCCAGTACTTC.

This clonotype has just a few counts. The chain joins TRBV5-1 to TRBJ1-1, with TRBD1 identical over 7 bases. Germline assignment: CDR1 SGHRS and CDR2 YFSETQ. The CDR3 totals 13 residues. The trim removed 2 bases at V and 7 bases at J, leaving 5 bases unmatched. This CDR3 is CASSFGTELEAFF. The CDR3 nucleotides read TGCGCCAGCAGCTTTGGGACAGAACTTGAAGCTTTCTTT.

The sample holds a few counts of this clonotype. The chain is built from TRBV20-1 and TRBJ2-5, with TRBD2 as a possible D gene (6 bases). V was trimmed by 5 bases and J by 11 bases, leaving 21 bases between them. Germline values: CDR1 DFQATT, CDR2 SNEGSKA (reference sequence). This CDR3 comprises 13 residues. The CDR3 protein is CSAPTGAWGEQYF. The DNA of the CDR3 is TGCAGTGCTCCCACCGGGGCCTGGGGGGAGCAGTACTTC.

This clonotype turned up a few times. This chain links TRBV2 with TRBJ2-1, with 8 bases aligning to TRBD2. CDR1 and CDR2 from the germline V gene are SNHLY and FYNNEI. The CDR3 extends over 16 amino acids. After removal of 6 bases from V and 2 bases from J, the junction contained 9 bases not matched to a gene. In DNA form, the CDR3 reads TGTGCCAGCAGCGTTGTTAGCGGGACTGCCTACAATGAGCAGTTCTTC. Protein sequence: CASSVVSGTAYNEQFF.

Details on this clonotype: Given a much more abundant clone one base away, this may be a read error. As DNA, the CDR3 is TGCATAACGGACCACCAGGGGCTAGGCTACACCTTC. Translated, it gives CITDHQGLGYTF. The V and J genes are TRBV20-1 and TRBJ1-2; TRBD1 is a possible D gene (6 bases). The CDR3 covers 12 residues. CDR1 is DFQATT and CDR2 is SNEGSKA in the germline V gene (reference sequence).

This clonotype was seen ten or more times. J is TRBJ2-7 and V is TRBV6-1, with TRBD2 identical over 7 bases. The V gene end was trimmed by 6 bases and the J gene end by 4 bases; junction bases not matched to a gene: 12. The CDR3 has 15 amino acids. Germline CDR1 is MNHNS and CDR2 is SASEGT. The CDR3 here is CASRGGDGGTYEQYF. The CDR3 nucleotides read TGTGCCAGCAGGGGAGGGGACGGAGGCACATACGAGCAGTACTTC.